This T cell receptor (beta chain) derives from a study of beta chain features in type 1 diabetes. Notes on the study in general: The study found fewer insertions and more deletions at VDJ junctions in type 1 diabetes patients. Shorter TCRB CDR3s, moderately but significantly so, were found in Type 1 diabetes patients in all four CD4+ subsets.

Regarding this clone: Its antigen is not identified.

Expressed TCRB transcripts were sequenced because the isolated RNA had all been reverse transcribed beforehand. Profiled with immunoSEQ multiplex PCR; TCRdb holds only in-frame clones, not every one. The data contain about 740,000 clones, roughly 13% of them seen just once; the ten biggest clones take up approximately 0.02%. Trimming shortened V by 3 bases and J by 2 bases, and 10 bases separated the two germline ends. The CDR3 loop spans 15 amino acids. Looked up from germline, CDR1 is KGHSH and CDR2 is LQKENI. Every participating donor gave one draw, a heparinised blood sample averaging approximately 110 mL.

The sample comprised naive CD4+ T cells from blood. The sequence was obtained from a man aged 18-30 years with type 1 diabetes. The genes are TRBV18 and TRBJ2-2, with unresolved D. The CDR3 DNA reads TGTGCCAGCTCACCGGGATACCTCAACACCGGGGAGCTGTTTTTT. This encodes CASSPGYLNTGELFF.